The clone carrying this T cell receptor (beta chain) was seen a handful of times. The sample originates from a study of naive and memory T cell subsets. Cells stained for CD3, CD4, CD8, CD45RA and CD27 were sorted into four subsets. Two oligonucleotides, mixed equimolar, formed the beta constant-region primer covering TRBC1 and TRBC2. Nested alpha and beta constant-region primers with the SP2 primer drove four PCR rounds on ligated cDNA. From the UMI-ligation and nested PCR reads, TCRdb called clonotypes with MiXCR, one entry per CDR3 protein. This sample has 95,000 to 150,000 distinct CDR3 sequences; 30% to 45% occur once, and the top ten carry approximately 0.9%. The germline V gene encodes CDR1 MNHNS and CDR2 SASEGT. The CDR3 is made up of 12 amino acids. Deletions cut 8 bases from V and 1 base from J, with 7 bases between.

Sequenced: central memory CD4+ T cells from blood. The sequence came from a human donor in good health. The V and J genes are TRBV6-1 and TRBJ2-3; D call uncertain. The CDR3 here is CASGVRTDTQYF. The CDR3 coding sequence is TGTGCCAGCGGGGTCCGCACAGATACGCAGTATTTT.